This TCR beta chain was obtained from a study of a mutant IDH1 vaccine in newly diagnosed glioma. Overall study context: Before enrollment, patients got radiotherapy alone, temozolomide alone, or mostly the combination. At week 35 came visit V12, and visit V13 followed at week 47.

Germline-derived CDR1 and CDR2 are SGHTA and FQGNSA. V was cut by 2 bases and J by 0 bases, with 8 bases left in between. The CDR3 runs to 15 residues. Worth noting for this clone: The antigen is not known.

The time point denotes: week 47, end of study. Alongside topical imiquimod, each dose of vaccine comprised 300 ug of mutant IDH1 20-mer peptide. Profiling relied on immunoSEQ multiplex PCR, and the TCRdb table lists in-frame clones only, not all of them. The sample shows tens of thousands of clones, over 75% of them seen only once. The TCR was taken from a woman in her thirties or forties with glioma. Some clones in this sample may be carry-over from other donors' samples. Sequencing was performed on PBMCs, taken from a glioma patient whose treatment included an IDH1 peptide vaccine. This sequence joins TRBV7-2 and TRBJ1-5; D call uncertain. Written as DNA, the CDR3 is TGTGCCAGCAGCTTACTCCCGGTTAGCAATCAGCCCCAGCATTTT. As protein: CASSLLPVSNQPQHF.